This TCR beta chain appears in the sequencing data of a study of blood T cell repertoires in COVID-19 (dated by TCRdb to about 2020). Broadly, across the study: Collaborator samples came from the United States, Italy and Spain and covered acute and convalescent phases of COVID-19. The prospective study material was composed of cDNA or gDNA derived from T cells, B-cell-depleted T cells, or PBMCs. Subjects who had been exposed to COVID-19, were actively infected with it, or had recovered from it provided the deeply sampled blood TCRbeta repertoires that made up the dataset. The repertoires were made available in a free public database intended to serve as a resource for research on the immune response to SARS-CoV-2. The samples were drawn from two sources: the first 160 participants of the ongoing ImmuneRACE study, and 1,000 to 1,500 subjects contributed by 6 global collaborators. Nearly every sample came with metadata listing a de-identified subject ID, COVID-19 status, age in years and sex. Where available, HLA class I and class II types were obtained from metadata supplied by the sample provider rather than from assay-based typing.

The CDR3 goes from the cysteine to the phenylalanine over 16 residues. Just the 48-base CDR3 DNA is kept, in frame starting at base 1. At the junction V is shortened by 8 bases and J by 6 bases, with 23 bases in between. For CDR1 and CDR2, the germline V gene lists MGHDK and SYGVNS. What the work shows at the level of the full study, not this receptor alone: How much clinical and demographic metadata was included differed by source and by participant, and the metadata was provided uncurated.

Participants in the prospective study were enrolled through a virtual design, were aged 18 to 89 years, and lived in some 24 United States geographic areas. To assign participants to cohorts, the prospective study relied on clinical history that participants themselves reported in a screening survey and a study questionnaire. In the prospective study, whole blood, serum and a nasopharyngeal or oropharyngeal swab were collected from each participant by mobile phlebotomists. Additional blood draws and questionnaires over an approximately 2-month period could optionally be provided by prospective study participants. Blood samples from the prospective study were shipped frozen or at room temperature prior to DNA extraction. TCRbeta CDR3 regions were amplified from genomic DNA using the immunoSEQ Assay, a bias-controlled multiplex PCR. The authors processed their data as follows. The number of nucleated cells in each sample was estimated from the amplification of reference gene primers within the assay. To quantify the absolute abundance of each unique TCRbeta CDR3 rearrangement, sequence reads were collapsed and filtered. For each sample, productive Simpson clonality was calculated by taking the square root of Simpson's diversity index across productive rearrangements. Drawn from immuneACCESS, this table holds only the in-frame rearrangements with V and J called that TCRdb kept. Clones are partly lost; checked studies trace under half to an unresolved V gene and leave the rest unexplained. V, J and clone size were drawn from that table, and D and trimming were deduced from the DNA. Within this sample are about 240,000 clones, with roughly 86% of them counted one time only. Of the sample, 3.3% falls within the top ten clones.

This clone was counted only a few times. The antigen this receptor binds is unknown. The sample holds no much larger clone one base away, and base qualities are not on file. Sequenced sample: PBMCs or T cells enriched from blood (not recorded which). The clonotype comes from a woman aged 40 to 49 with acute COVID-19. Recombination linked TRBV25-1 to TRBJ2-1, and the D gene may be TRBD2, 6 bases matching. The CDR3 reads CASSSGSRDGGNEQFF. The sequenced DNA: TGTGCCAGCTCATCCGGTAGTAGGGACGGGGGCAATGAGCAGTTCTTC.